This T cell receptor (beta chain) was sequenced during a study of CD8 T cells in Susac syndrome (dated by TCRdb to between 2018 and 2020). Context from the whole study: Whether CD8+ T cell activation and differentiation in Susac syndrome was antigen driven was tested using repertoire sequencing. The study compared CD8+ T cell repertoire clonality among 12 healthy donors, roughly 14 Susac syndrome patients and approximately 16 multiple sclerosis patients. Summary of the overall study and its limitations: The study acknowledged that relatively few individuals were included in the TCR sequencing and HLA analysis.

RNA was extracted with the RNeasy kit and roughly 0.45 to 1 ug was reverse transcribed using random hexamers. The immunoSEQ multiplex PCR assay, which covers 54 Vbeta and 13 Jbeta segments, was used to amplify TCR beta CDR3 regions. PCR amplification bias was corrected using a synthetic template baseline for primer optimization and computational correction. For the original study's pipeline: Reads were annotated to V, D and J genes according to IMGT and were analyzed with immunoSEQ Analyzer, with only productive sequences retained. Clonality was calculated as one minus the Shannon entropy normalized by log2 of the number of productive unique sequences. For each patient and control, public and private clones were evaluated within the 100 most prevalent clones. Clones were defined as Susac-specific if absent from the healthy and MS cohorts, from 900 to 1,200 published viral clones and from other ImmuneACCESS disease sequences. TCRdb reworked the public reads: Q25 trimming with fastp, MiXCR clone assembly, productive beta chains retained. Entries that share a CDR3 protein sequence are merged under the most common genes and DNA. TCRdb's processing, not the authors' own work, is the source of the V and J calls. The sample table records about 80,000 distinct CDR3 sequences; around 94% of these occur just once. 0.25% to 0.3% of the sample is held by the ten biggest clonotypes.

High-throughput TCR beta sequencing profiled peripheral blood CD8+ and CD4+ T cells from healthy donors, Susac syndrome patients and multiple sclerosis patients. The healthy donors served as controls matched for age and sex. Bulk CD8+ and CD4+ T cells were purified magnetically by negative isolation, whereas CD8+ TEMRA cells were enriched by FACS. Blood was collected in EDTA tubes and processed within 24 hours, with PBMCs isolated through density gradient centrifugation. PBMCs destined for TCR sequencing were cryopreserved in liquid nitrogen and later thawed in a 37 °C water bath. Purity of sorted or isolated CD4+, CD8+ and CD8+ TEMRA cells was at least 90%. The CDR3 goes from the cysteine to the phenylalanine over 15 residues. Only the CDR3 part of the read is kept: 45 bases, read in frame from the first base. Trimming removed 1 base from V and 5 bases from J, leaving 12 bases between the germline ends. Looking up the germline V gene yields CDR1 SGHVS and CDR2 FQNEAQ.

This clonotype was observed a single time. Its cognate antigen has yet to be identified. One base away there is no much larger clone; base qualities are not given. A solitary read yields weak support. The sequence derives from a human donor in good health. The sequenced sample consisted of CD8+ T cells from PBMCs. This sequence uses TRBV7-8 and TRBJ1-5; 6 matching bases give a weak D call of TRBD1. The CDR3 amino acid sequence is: CASSLGSPGDQPQHF. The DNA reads TGTGCCAGCAGCTTAGGGTCGCCAGGGGATCAGCCCCAGCATTTT.